This T cell receptor beta chain was profiled in a study of CD8 T cells in ankylosing spondylitis. Findings of the study overall: About 8 highly homologous variants made up a TCR beta motif, and this motif appeared characteristic of ankylosing spondylitis blood.

This clonotype was detected only a few times. Its target is unknown. V was trimmed by 2 bases and J by 1 base, leaving 14 bases between them. CDR3 length: 16 amino acids. The V gene's germline CDR1 is MNHEY and CDR2 SVGAGI. It was by quantitative 5'-RACE with molecular barcodes that TCR beta libraries were made. Via MiXCR, TCRdb re-called the 5' RACE reads, giving one row per CDR3 protein. Of approximately 290,000 distinct CDR3 sequences detected, less than 25% appear once; the ten largest clones hold roughly 3.4%. The clonotype originates from a female donor with ankylosing spondylitis or in good health (not recorded which). Sequenced: blood, either unsorted or a sorted T cell fraction (not recorded which). The chain links TRBV6-5 to TRBJ2-5; TRBD2 might be the D (6 bases). CDR3 nucleotides: TGTGCCAGCAGTTACCGGGGGATGGCACTCCAAGAGACCCAGTACTTC. Protein product: CASSYRGMALQETQYF.